This T cell receptor (beta chain) was recorded in a study of vaccination and CD4 T cells after COVID-19. Remarks on this clonotype: Its matching antigen is unknown. One junction end disagrees with the germline gene, perhaps due to a read error.

Stated treatment: roughly 11-day PBMC culture with coronavirus spike peptide pools or control peptides (ViraFEST assay). The CDR3 contains 15 residues. Cultured CD4+ T cell DNA underwent sequencing with the Oncomine TCR Beta short-read assay. TCRdb processed the PCR reads anew with MiXCR; each CDR3 protein has one entry. The sample includes under 25,000 distinct CDR3 sequences, around 40% of them seen just once. The clonotype originates from a human donor who had recovered from COVID-19. This specimen consisted of CD4+ T cells from blood, cultured in vitro, obtained after SARS-CoV-2 vaccination. The V and J genes are TRBV5-3 and TRBJ1-5; D gene unclear. TRBV5-3 is recorded as an ORF, its role being uncertain. The CDR3 DNA sequence: TGTGCCAGCAGCTTCGTGGTTGGTCGCAATCAGCCCCAGCATTTT. It specifies CASSFVVGRNQPQHF.